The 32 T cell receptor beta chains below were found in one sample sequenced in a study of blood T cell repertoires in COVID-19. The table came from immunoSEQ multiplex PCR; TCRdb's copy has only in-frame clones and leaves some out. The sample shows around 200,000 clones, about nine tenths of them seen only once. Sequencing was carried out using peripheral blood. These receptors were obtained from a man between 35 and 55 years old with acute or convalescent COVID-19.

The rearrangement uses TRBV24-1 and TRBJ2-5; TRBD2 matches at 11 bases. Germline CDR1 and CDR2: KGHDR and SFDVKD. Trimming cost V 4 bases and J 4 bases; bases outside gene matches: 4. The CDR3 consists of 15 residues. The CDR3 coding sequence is TGTGCCACCAGTGACCCCGGGACTAGCGGAGAGACCCAGTACTTC. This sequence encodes CATSDPGTSGETQYF.

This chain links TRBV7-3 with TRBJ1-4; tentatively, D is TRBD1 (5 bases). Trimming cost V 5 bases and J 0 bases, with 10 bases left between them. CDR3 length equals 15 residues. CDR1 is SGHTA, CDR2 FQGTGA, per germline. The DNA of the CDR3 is TGTGCCAGCAGCCTAGACAGAGCAACTAATGAAAAACTGTTTTTT. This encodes CASSLDRATNEKLFF.

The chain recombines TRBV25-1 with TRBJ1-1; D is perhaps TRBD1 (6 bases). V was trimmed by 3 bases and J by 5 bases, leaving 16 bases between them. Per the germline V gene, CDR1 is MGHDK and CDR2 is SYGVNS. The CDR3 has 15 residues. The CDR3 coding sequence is TGTGCCAGCAGTGAGCACAGGGCGGGTGGGACTGAAGCTTTCTTT. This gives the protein CASSEHRAGGTEAFF.

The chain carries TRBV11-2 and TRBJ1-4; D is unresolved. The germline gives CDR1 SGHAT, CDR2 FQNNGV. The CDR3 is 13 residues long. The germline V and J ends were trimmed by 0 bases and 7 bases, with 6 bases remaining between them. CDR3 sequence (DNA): TGTGCCAGCAGCTTAGACCCAGGTGAAAAACTGTTTTTT. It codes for CASSLDPGEKLFF.

The CDR3 bases are TGCGCCAGCAGCTTGGGTTCGGGAGAGGGCTACACCTTC. It encodes CASSLGSGEGYTF. The rearrangement uses TRBV5-1 and TRBJ1-2, with unresolved D. With 0 bases removed from V and 8 bases from J, the gap between germline ends came to 11 bases. The germline gives CDR1 SGHRS, CDR2 YFSETQ. The CDR3 consists of 13 residues.

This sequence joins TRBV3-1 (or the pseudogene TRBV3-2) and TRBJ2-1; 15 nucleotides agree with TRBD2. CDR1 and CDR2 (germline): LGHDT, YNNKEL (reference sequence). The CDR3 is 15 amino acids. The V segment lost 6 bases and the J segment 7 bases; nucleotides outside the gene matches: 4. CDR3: CASSYGTSGGNEQFF. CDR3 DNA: TGTGCCAGCAGTTACGGGACTAGCGGGGGGAATGAGCAGTTCTTC.

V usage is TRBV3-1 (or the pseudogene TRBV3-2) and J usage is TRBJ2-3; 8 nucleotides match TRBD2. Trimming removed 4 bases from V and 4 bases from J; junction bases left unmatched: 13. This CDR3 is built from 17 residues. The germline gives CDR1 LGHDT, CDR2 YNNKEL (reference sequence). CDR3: CASSLNFGGGSADTQYF. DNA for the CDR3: TGTGCCAGCAGCCTAAACTTTGGCGGGGGGAGCGCAGATACGCAGTATTTT.

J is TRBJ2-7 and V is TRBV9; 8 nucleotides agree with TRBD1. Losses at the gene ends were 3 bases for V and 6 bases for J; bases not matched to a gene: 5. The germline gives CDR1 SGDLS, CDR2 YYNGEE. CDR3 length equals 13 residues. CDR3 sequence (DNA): TGTGCCAGCAGCGCGGAAGGACAGGGCGAGCAGTACTTC. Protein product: CASSAEGQGEQYF.

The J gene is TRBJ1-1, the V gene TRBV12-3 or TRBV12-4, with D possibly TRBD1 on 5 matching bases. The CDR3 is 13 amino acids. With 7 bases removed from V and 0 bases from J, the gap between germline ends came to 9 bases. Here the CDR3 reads CASNRGLNTEAFF. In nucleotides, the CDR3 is TGTGCCAGCAATAGGGGTTTGAACACTGAAGCTTTCTTT.

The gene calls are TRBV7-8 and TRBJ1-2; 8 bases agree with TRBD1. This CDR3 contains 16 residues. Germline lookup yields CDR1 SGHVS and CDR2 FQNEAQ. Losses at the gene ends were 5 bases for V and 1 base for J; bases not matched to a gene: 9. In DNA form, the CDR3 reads TGTGCCAGCAGCGCCTCCAGGGACAGGATTAACTATGGCTACACCTTC. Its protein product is CASSASRDRINYGYTF.

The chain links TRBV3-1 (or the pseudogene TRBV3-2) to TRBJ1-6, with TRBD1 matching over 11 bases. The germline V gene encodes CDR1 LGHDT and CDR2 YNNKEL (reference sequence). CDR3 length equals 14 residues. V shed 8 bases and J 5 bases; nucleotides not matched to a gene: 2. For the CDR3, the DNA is TGTGCCAGCCGGGGACAGGGGGATAATTCACCCCTCCACTTT. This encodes CASRGQGDNSPLHF.

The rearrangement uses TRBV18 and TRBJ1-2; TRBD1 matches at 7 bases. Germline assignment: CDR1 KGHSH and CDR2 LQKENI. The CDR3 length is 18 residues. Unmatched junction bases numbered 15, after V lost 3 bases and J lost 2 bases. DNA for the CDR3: TGTGCCAGCTCACCTACGTTTGGGACAGCTCAGAGCAACTATGGCTACACCTTC. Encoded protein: CASSPTFGTAQSNYGYTF.

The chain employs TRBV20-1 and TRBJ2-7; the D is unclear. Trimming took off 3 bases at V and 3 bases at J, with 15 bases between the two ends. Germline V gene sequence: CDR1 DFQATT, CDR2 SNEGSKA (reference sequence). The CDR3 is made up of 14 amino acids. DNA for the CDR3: TGCAGTGCTAGTCTTCCCTCGGCAGGCTACGAGCAGTACTTC. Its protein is CSASLPSAGYEQYF.

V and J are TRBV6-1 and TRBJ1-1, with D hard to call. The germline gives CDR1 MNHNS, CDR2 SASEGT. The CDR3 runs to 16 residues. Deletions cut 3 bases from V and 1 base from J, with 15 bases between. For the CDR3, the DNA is TGTGCCAGCAGTGATCGGGTCGGCTCGCGGAACACTGAAGCTTTCTTT. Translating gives CASSDRVGSRNTEAFF.

For the CDR3, the DNA is TGTGCCAGCAGCTTGGGCGGGAGATCCTACGAGCAGTACTTC. Protein sequence: CASSLGGRSYEQYF. The chain combines TRBV5-6 with TRBJ2-7, with 7 bases fitting TRBD2. Losses at the gene ends were 0 bases for V and 1 base for J; bases not matched to a gene: 1. Germline CDR1 is SGHDT and CDR2 is YYEEEE. The CDR3 runs to 14 residues.

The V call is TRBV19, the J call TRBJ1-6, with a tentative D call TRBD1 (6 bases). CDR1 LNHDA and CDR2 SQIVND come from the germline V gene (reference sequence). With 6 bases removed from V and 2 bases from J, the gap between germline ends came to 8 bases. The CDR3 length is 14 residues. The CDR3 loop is CASRQGTYNSPLHF. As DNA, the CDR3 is TGTGCCAGTAGGCAGGGGACCTATAATTCACCCCTCCACTTT.

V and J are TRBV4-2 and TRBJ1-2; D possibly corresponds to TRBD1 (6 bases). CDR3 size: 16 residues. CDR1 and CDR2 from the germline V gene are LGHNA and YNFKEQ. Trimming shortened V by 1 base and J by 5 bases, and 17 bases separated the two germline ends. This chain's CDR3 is CASSQVLYGQQYGYTF. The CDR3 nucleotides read TGTGCCAGCAGCCAAGTCCTATACGGACAGCAATATGGCTACACCTTC.

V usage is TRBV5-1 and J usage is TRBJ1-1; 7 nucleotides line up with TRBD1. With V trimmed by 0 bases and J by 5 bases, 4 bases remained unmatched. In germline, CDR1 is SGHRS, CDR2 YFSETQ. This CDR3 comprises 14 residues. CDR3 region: CASSLAYRGTEAFF. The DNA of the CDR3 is TGCGCCAGCAGCTTGGCGTACAGGGGTACTGAAGCTTTCTTT.

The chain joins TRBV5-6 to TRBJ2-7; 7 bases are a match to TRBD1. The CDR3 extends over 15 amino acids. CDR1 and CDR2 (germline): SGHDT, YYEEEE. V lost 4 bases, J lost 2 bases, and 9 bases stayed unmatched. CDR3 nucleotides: TGTGCCAGCAGCCTCTGGACAGGTAGGACCTACGAGCAGTACTTC. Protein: CASSLWTGRTYEQYF.

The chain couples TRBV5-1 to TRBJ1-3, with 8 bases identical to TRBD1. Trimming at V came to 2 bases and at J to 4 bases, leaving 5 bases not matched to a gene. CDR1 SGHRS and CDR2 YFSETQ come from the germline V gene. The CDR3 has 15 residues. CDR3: CASSFRQGSGNTIYF. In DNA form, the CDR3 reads TGCGCCAGCAGCTTTAGACAGGGGTCGGGAAACACCATATATTTT. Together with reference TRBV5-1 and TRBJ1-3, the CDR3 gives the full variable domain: KAGVTQTPRYLIKTRGQQVTLSCSPISGHRSVSWYQQTPGQGLQFLFEYFSETQRNKGNFPGRFSGRQFSNSRSEMNVSTLELGDSALYLCASSFRQGSGNTIYFGEGSWLTVV.

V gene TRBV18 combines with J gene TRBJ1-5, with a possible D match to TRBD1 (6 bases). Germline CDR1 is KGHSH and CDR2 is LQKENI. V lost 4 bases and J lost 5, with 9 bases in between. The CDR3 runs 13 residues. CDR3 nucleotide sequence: TGTGCCAGCTCACTTAACAGGGATCAGCCCCAGCATTTT. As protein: CASSLNRDQPQHF.

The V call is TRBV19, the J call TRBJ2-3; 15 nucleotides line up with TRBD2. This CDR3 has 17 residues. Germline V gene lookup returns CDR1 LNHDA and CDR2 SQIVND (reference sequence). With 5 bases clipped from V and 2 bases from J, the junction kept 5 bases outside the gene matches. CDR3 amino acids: CASSHGLAGGTTDTQYF. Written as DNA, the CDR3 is TGTGCCAGTAGTCACGGACTAGCGGGGGGGACCACAGATACGCAGTATTTT.

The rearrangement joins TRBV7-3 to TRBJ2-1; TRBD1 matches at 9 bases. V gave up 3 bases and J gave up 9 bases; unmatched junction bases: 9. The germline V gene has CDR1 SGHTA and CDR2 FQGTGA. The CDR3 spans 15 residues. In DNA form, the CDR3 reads TGTGCCAGCAGCTTGGGACAGGGAGGAATCAGTGAGCAGTTCTTC. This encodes CASSLGQGGISEQFF.

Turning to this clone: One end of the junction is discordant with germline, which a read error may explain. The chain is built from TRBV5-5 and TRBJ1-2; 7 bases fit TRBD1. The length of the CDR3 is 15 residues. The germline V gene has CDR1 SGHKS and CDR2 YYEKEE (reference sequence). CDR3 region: CASRFSDRSNYGYTF. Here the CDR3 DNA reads TGTGCCAGCCGCTTTTCGGACAGGAGTAACTATGGCTACACCTTC.

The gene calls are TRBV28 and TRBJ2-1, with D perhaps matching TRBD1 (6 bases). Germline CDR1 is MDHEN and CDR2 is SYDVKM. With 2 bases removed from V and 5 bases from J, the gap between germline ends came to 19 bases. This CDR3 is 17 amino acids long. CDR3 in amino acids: CASSLGLRGERNNEQFF. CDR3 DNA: TGTGCCAGCAGTTTAGGCCTCAGGGGAGAGCGGAACAATGAGCAGTTCTTC.

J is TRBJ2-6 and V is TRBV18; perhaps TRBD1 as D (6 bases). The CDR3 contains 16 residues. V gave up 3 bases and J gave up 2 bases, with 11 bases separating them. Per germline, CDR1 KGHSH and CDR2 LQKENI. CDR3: CASSPPYRAGANVLTF. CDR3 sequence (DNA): TGTGCCAGCTCACCCCCGTACAGGGCTGGGGCCAACGTCCTGACTTTC.

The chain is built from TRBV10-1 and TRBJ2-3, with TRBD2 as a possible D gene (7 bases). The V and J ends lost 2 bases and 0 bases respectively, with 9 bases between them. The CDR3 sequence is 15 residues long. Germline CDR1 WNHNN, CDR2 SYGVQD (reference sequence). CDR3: CASSERGGSTDTQYF. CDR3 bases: TGCGCCAGCAGTGAGAGGGGGGGGAGCACAGATACGCAGTATTTT.

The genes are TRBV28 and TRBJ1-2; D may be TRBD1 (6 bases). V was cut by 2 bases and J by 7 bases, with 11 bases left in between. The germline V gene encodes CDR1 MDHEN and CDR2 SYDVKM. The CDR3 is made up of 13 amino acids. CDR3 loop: CASSLQGPGGYTF. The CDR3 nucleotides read TGTGCCAGCAGTTTACAGGGGCCCGGTGGCTACACCTTC.

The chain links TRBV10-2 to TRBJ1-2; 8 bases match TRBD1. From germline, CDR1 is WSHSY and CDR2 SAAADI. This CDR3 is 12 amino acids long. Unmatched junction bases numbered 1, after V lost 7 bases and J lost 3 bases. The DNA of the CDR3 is TGCGCCAGCACGGACAGGGACTATGGCTACACCTTC. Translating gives CASTDRDYGYTF.

The DNA of the CDR3 is TGTGCCAGCAGTTACTCTGGACAGGGGGCATCAGATACGCAGTATTTT. Its protein product is CASSYSGQGASDTQYF. J is TRBJ2-3 and V is TRBV6-2 or TRBV6-3, with TRBD1 matching over 11 bases. Germline V CDR1 and CDR2: MNHEY, SVGEGT. The CDR3 is 16 residues long. V lost 0 bases and J lost 4; bases outside the gene matches: 3.

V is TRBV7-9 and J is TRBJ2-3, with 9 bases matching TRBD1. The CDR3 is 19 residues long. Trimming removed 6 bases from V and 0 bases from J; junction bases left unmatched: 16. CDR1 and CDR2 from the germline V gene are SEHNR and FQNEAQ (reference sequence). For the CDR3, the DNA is TGTGCCAGCAGGGACCTTACCCCGGACAGGGGTGTTAGCACAGATACGCAGTATTTT. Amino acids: CASRDLTPDRGVSTDTQYF.

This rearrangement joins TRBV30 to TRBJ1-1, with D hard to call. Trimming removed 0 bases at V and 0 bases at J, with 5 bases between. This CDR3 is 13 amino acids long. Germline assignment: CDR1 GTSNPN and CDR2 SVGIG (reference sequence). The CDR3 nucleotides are TGTGCCTGGAGTGTACAGCTGAACACTGAAGCTTTCTTT. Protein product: CAWSVQLNTEAFF. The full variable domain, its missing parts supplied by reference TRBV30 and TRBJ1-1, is SQTIHQWPATLVQPVGSPLSLECTVEGTSNPNLYWYRQAAGRGLQLLFYSVGIGQISSEVPQNLSASRPQDRQFILSSKKLLLSDSGFYLCAWSVQLNTEAFFGQGTRLTVV.